One and the same sample provided the 32 T cell receptor beta chains below, sequenced in a study of CD8+ T cells in alopecia areata. As to treatment: oral pan-JAK inhibitor, 5-10 mg twice daily. Extraction and reverse transcription of RNA yielded cDNA as the sequencing template. TCRdb's table, derived via immunoSEQ multiplex PCR, lists solely in-frame clones and lacks some. This repertoire shows under 200,000 clones, 50% to 65% found once; its top ten account for 12% to 15%. The specimen comprised CD4+ T cells sorted from blood, sampled at week 24, from a patient treated with tofacitinib. The receptors come from a human donor with alopecia areata.

There are a few counts of this clone. The rearrangement uses TRBV4-1 and TRBJ2-5; D perhaps matches TRBD1 (6 bases). The CDR3 runs 17 residues. CDR1 and CDR2 (germline): MGHRA, YSYEKL. Trimming removed 0 bases at V and 5 bases at J, with 19 bases between. The CDR3 DNA reads as TGCGCCAGCAGCCAAGATACGGCAGGGGACGTATGGGAGACCCAGTACTTC. This encodes CASSQDTAGDVWETQYF.

The rearrangement links TRBV29-1 to TRBJ1-1, with no clear D. V lost 4 bases, J lost 0 bases, and 15 bases lay in between. There are 15 residues in the CDR3. Germline assignment: CDR1 SQVTM and CDR2 ANQGSEA. CDR3 nucleotides: TGCAGCGTTGTAGCGCGGCAAACTCTGAACACTGAAGCTTTCTTT. Translating it yields CSVVARQTLNTEAFF. The entire variable domain, with the rest obtained from reference TRBV29-1 and TRBJ1-1, is as follows: SAVISQKPSRDICQRGTSLTIQCQVDSQVTMMFWYRQQPGQSLTLIATANQGSEATYESGFVIDKFPISRPNLTFSTLTVSNMSPEDSSIYLCSVVARQTLNTEAFFGQGTRLTVV.

This clone was detected only a few times. Other nucleotide sequences from this sample produce the same CDR3. The chain recombines TRBV18 with TRBJ2-5, with D uncertain. This CDR3 comprises 11 residues. The germline V and J ends were trimmed by 2 bases and 5 bases, with 3 bases remaining between them. CDR1 is KGHSH and CDR2 is LQKENI in the germline V gene. As DNA, the CDR3 is TGTGCCAGCTCACCAGGGGAGACCCAGTACTTC. Translated: CASSPGETQYF.

The chain employs TRBV13 and TRBJ2-6; D gene unclear. Deletions cut 5 bases from V and 0 bases from J, with 17 bases between. The germline gives CDR1 PRHDT, CDR2 FYEKMQ (reference sequence). The CDR3 totals 18 residues. The CDR3 DNA reads TGTGCCAGCAGCAGACGGACGTTCATGACCTCTGGGGCCAACGTCCTGACTTTC. Its translation: CASSRRTFMTSGANVLTF.

The V and J genes are TRBV5-1 and TRBJ2-5; 7 bases are a match to TRBD2. The CDR3 is 16 amino acids. With V trimmed by 7 bases and J by 0 bases, 12 bases remained unmatched. Germline loops: CDR1 SGHRS, CDR2 YFSETQ. CDR3 protein: CASAGGAGSYQETQYF. The CDR3 bases are TGCGCCAGCGCCGGTGGAGCGGGGTCTTACCAAGAGACCCAGTACTTC.

V usage is TRBV6-5 and J usage is TRBJ2-6; D is unclear. The V gene's germline CDR1 is MNHEY and CDR2 SVGAGI. Trimming pared 0 bases from V and 2 bases from J, leaving 5 bases between. The CDR3 has 15 residues. CDR3 loop: CASSYSRPGANVLTF. The CDR3 DNA is TGTGCCAGCAGTTACTCGAGGCCTGGGGCCAACGTCCTGACTTTC.

Notes on this clone: At one boundary the junction diverges from the germline segment, which might be a read error. This chain uses TRBV11-2 with TRBJ1-3, with D possibly being TRBD1 (5 bases). CDR1 and CDR2 from the germline V gene are SGHAT and FQNNGV. The CDR3 length is 14 residues. CDR3 nucleotides: TGCGCCAGCAGCACGCAGGGTTCAGGAAACACCATATATTTT. It translates to CASSTQGSGNTIYF.

The genes are TRBV6-5 and TRBJ2-5; D call uncertain. Between the trimmed V and J ends, which lost 9 bases and 0 bases, there was a span of 11 bases. The CDR3 totals 13 residues. The germline CDR1 and CDR2 sequences are MNHEY and SVGAGI. CDR3 nucleotides: TGTGCCAGTACTGACGCAAACCAAGAGACCCAGTACTTC. This codes for CASTDANQETQYF.

This clone turned up a few times. The rearrangement joins TRBV18 to TRBJ1-1; D is unresolved. Germline values: CDR1 KGHSH, CDR2 LQKENI. The CDR3 is made up of 14 amino acids. V lost 3 bases to trimming and J lost 5 bases, with 13 bases between them. The CDR3 region is CASSPTRTATEAFF. The CDR3 nucleotides read TGTGCCAGCTCACCGACAAGGACCGCGACTGAAGCTTTCTTT.

The rearrangement links TRBV27 to TRBJ1-6; D remains unclear. This CDR3 has 13 amino acids. Looked up from germline, CDR1 is MNHEY and CDR2 is SMNVEV (reference sequence). V was cut by 6 bases and J by 10 bases, with 13 bases left in between. In DNA, the CDR3 is TGTGCCAGCAGCCCCTCGCGGGAGTCACCCCTCCACTTT. Translated, it gives CASSPSRESPLHF.

The chain carries TRBV4-1 and TRBJ2-5; 8 bases are shared with TRBD2. Trimming removed 4 bases from V and 5 bases from J; junction bases left unmatched: 9. The CDR3 is 15 amino acids. Per germline, CDR1 MGHRA and CDR2 YSYEKL. The CDR3 DNA follows: TGCGCCAGCAGCCCCCTCGCGGGGGGTGTCGAGACCCAGTACTTC. This gives the protein CASSPLAGGVETQYF.

The J gene is TRBJ1-2, the V gene TRBV5-1; D is unclear. V was pared by 0 bases and J by 8 bases, with 8 bases between. Germline V gives CDR1 SGHRS, CDR2 YFSETQ. CDR3 size: 12 residues. DNA of the CDR3: TGCGCCAGCAGCTTGGATGGGAGAGGCTACACCTTC. Translation: CASSLDGRGYTF.

The gene calls are TRBV29-1 and TRBJ1-2; 8 bases match TRBD1. CDR1 is SQVTM and CDR2 is ANQGSEA in the germline V gene. Trimming took 1 base from V and 7 from J; bases not matched to a gene: 5. The CDR3 runs 13 residues. The CDR3 protein is CSVEGQGTIGYTF. The CDR3 region has the DNA TGCAGCGTTGAAGGACAGGGGACTATTGGCTACACCTTC.

This clone was found a few times. The chain carries TRBV10-3 and TRBJ1-1; D perhaps matches TRBD1 (6 bases). The germline CDR1 and CDR2 sequences are ENHRY and SYGVKD. CDR3 size: 12 residues. V was pared by 6 bases and J by 6 bases, with 11 bases between. The chain's CDR3 is CAIRGAQSEAFF. CDR3 bases: TGTGCCATCAGGGGGGCACAATCTGAAGCTTTCTTT.

The CDR3 loop reads CASSPFPGTGDQETQYF. The CDR3 DNA follows: TGCGCCAGCAGCCCATTTCCCGGGACAGGGGATCAAGAGACCCAGTACTTC. The chain combines TRBV5-1 with TRBJ2-5; TRBD1 matches 10 bases. V was clipped by 4 bases and J by 2 bases; unmatched bases: 11. Germline values: CDR1 SGHRS, CDR2 YFSETQ. The length of the CDR3 is 17 residues.

In its sample, this clone was seen a few times. The chain is built from TRBV7-3 and TRBJ2-6, with TRBD2 matching over 7 bases. After removal of 8 bases from V and 0 bases from J, the junction contained 10 bases not matched to a gene. The CDR3 loop spans 17 amino acids. Germline V lookup: CDR1 SGHTA, CDR2 FQGTGA. The CDR3 spells CASGSGTTISGANVLTF. In DNA form, the CDR3 reads TGTGCCAGCGGATCTGGGACTACCATCTCTGGGGCCAACGTCCTGACTTTC. Full variable domain (missing parts from reference TRBV7-3 and TRBJ2-6): GAGVSQTPSNKVTEKGKYVELRCDPISGHTALYWYRQSLGQGPEFLIYFQGTGAADDSGLPNDRFFAVRPEGSVSTLKIQRTERGDSAVYLCASGSGTTISGANVLTFGAGSRLTVL.

The chain links TRBV30 to TRBJ2-5, with D uncertain. This CDR3 contains 12 residues. Germline CDR1 and CDR2: GTSNPN and SVGIG (reference sequence). Between the trimmed V and J ends, which lost 0 bases and 5 bases, there was a span of 7 bases. CDR3 DNA: TGTGCCTGGAGTGTGTCAAGCGAGACCCAGTACTTC. This codes for CAWSVSSETQYF.

The rearrangement uses TRBV2 and TRBJ1-5; D is ambiguous. The CDR3 has 15 residues. The V end lost 0 bases, the J end lost 6 bases, and 12 bases lay between the germline ends. CDR1 and CDR2 from the germline V gene are SNHLY and FYNNEI. CDR3 nucleotide sequence: TGTGCCAGCAGTGAAGCGCGAGCAGAAATTCAGCCCCAGCATTTT. This sequence encodes CASSEARAEIQPQHF.

The chain combines TRBV30 with TRBJ1-5; no clear D gene. Germline V lookup: CDR1 GTSNPN, CDR2 SVGIG (reference sequence). V was shortened by 3 bases and J by 3 bases, with 15 bases between the two germline ends. The CDR3 spans 15 residues. CDR3 bases: TGTGCCTGGAGGGCGGCAAATACCCCCAATCAGCCCCAGCATTTT. Translation gives CAWRAANTPNQPQHF.

This clone was recorded a few times. The rearrangement joins TRBV29-1 to TRBJ2-7, with 8 positions matching TRBD1. V gave up 7 bases and J gave up 0 bases; unmatched junction bases: 8. The CDR3 length is 14 residues. Germline V gene data show CDR1 as SQVTM and CDR2 as ANQGSEA. CDR3 protein: CSGKIGQGSYEQYF. The CDR3 bases are TGCAGCGGTAAAATAGGACAGGGCTCCTACGAGCAGTACTTC.

A few counts support this clone. The V call is TRBV29-1, the J call TRBJ2-5; D uncertain. Germline CDR1 is SQVTM and CDR2 is ANQGSEA. CDR3 length equals 12 residues. The V end was cut by 4 bases, the J end by 5 bases, with 11 bases between. The CDR3 protein is CSVGSSYETQYF. CDR3 sequence (DNA): TGCAGCGTTGGGAGTAGCTATGAGACCCAGTACTTC. The complete variable domain, with remaining parts taken from reference TRBV29-1 and TRBJ2-5, reads SAVISQKPSRDICQRGTSLTIQCQVDSQVTMMFWYRQQPGQSLTLIATANQGSEATYESGFVIDKFPISRPNLTFSTLTVSNMSPEDSSIYLCSVGSSYETQYFGPGTRLLVL.

In its sample, this clone was seen once. The V and J genes are TRBV7-8 and TRBJ2-5; TRBD1 is a possible D gene (8 bases). Per the germline V gene, CDR1 is SGHVS and CDR2 is FQNEAQ. V lost 5 bases and J lost 4, with 17 bases in between. The CDR3 loop spans 15 amino acids. CDR3 loop: CASSAGNRGGETQYF. The CDR3 coding sequence is TGTGCCAGCAGCGCCGGCAACAGGGGGGGAGAGACCCAGTACTTC.

This chain connects TRBV5-1 to TRBJ1-2; D remains ambiguous. The CDR3 spans 14 residues. The V gene lost 1 base and the J gene lost 0 bases, with 7 bases spanning the gap. Germline V gene data show CDR1 as SGHRS and CDR2 as YFSETQ. The CDR3 region has the DNA TGCGCCAGCAGCTTGACAGATCCTAACTATGGCTACACCTTC. This sequence encodes CASSLTDPNYGYTF.

This clone was counted ten times or more. The chain combines TRBV29-1 with TRBJ1-2, with 8 bases matching TRBD1. With 6 bases clipped from V and 8 bases from J, the junction kept 8 bases outside the gene matches. Germline CDR1 reads SQVTM; CDR2 reads ANQGSEA. The CDR3 has 12 amino acids. The CDR3 protein is CSVGQGSWGYTF. CDR3 sequence (DNA): TGCAGCGTCGGACAGGGTTCCTGGGGCTACACCTTC.

V usage is TRBV7-8 and J usage is TRBJ1-1; the D gene is possibly TRBD1 (6 bases). CDR3 size: 15 residues. V was clipped by 5 bases and J by 5 bases, with 18 bases between them. Germline V gives CDR1 SGHVS, CDR2 FQNEAQ. The CDR3 DNA sequence: TGTGCCAGCAGCGCCTCAGGGGCTAGGGGAACTGAAGCTTTCTTT. Encoded protein: CASSASGARGTEAFF. The entire variable domain, with the rest obtained from reference TRBV7-8 and TRBJ1-1, is as follows: GAGVSQSPRYKVAKRGQDVALRCDPISGHVSLFWYQQALGQGPEFLTYFQNEAQLDKSGLPSDRFFAERPEGSVSTLKIQRTQQEDSAVYLCASSASGARGTEAFFGQGTRLTVV.

V gene TRBV15 combines with J gene TRBJ2-1, with 10 bases that match TRBD1. This CDR3 has 15 residues. Per germline, CDR1 LNHNV and CDR2 YYDKDF (reference sequence). Unmatched junction bases numbered 12, after V lost 8 bases and J lost 8 bases. The CDR3 DNA reads TGTGCCACCGGCCCCCGGGACAGGGGTCATGATGAGCAGTTCTTC. Translation gives CATGPRDRGHDEQFF.

The chain links TRBV25-1 to TRBJ2-2; 7 bases match TRBD2. This CDR3 is 14 amino acids long. The ends lost 1 base at V and 4 bases at J; junction bases unmatched: 0. The germline gives CDR1 MGHDK, CDR2 SYGVNS. This CDR3 is CASSEWGGTGELFF. The CDR3 coding sequence is TGTGCCAGCAGTGAATGGGGGGGCACCGGGGAGCTGTTTTTT.

On this clone: The same CDR3 arises from other DNA sequences in this sample as well. The chain joins TRBV5-1 to TRBJ2-3; unclear D gene. V gave up 3 bases and J gave up 3 bases, with 2 bases separating them. The CDR3 is 11 amino acids. Germline V lookup: CDR1 SGHRS, CDR2 YFSETQ. CDR3 in DNA: TGCGCCAGCAGCTCGACAGATACGCAGTATTTT. Its protein is CASSSTDTQYF.

The chain joins TRBV6-5 to TRBJ2-5; no firm D call. Between the trimmed V and J ends, which lost 4 bases and 2 bases, there was a span of 11 bases. This CDR3 spans 14 amino acids. CDR1 MNHEY and CDR2 SVGAGI come from the germline V gene. CDR3 sequence: CASSLDAWQETQYF. CDR3 sequence (DNA): TGTGCCAGCAGTTTGGACGCCTGGCAAGAGACCCAGTACTTC.

V is TRBV2 and J is TRBJ2-6; D gene uncertain. The CDR3 contains 15 residues. V was trimmed by 0 bases and J by 2 bases, leaving 5 bases between them. The germline V gene has CDR1 SNHLY and CDR2 FYNNEI. As DNA, the CDR3 is TGTGCCAGCAGTGAAGCGAACACTGGGGCCAACGTCCTGACTTTC. Protein sequence: CASSEANTGANVLTF.

The rearrangement uses TRBV29-1 and TRBJ2-3; no definite D call. The V end was cut by 3 bases, the J end by 1 base, with 11 bases between. CDR1 is SQVTM, CDR2 ANQGSEA, per germline. The CDR3 spans 14 residues. The CDR3 sequence: CSVEKGPGTDTQYF. In DNA form, the CDR3 reads TGCAGCGTTGAGAAAGGGCCAGGCACAGATACGCAGTATTTT.

A remark on this clone: This same CDR3 is encoded by further DNA sequences in the sample. The J gene is TRBJ2-7, the V gene TRBV29-1; TRBD2 might be the D (6 bases). Germline V gene data show CDR1 as SQVTM and CDR2 as ANQGSEA. The CDR3 totals 11 residues. Trimming stripped 6 bases from V and 3 bases from J, with 9 bases between. CDR3 sequence reads: CSVEGLYEQYF. DNA of the CDR3: TGCAGCGTCGAGGGACTCTACGAGCAGTACTTC.